This TCR beta chain was found in a study of cytomegalovirus exposure and HLA in healthy donors. Profiling relied on immunoSEQ multiplex PCR, and the TCRdb table lists in-frame clones only, not all of them. This table holds approximately 54,000 clones, roughly 89% found once. The V gene lost 4 bases and the J gene lost 0 bases, with 9 bases spanning the gap. The germline V gene has CDR1 SGHNT and CDR2 YENEEA. CDR3 length: 14 residues. What was sequenced was PBMCs. The TCR sequence derives from a woman aged 18-35 years in good health and CMV-seropositive. V is TRBV11-3 and J is TRBJ1-1; a possible D gene is TRBD1 (6 bases). CDR3 sequence (DNA): TGTGCCAGCAGCTATAGGGGGATGAACACTGAAGCTTTCTTT. It encodes CASSYRGMNTEAFF.